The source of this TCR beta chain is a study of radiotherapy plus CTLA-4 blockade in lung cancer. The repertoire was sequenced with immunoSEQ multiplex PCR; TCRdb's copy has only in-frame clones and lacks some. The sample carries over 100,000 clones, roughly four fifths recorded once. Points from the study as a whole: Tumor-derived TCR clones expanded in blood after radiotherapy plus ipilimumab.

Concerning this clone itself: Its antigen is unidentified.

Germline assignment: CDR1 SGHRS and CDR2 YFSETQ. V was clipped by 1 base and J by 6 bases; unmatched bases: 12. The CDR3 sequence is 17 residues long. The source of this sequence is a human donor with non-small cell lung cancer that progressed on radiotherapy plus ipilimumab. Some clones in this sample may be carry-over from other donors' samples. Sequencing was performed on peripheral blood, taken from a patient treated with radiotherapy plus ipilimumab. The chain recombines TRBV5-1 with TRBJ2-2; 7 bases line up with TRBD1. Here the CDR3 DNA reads TGCGCCAGCAGCTTGAGCACAGGGGCTTTGGGTCCCGGGGAGCTGTTTTTT. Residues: CASSLSTGALGPGELFF.